The present TCR beta chain was sequenced within a study of blood T cell repertoires in COVID-19. On the study more broadly: From the United States, Italy and Spain came samples of acute and convalescent COVID-19. In each case, the material was cDNA or gDNA derived from T cells, B-cell-depleted T cells, or PBMCs.

Original processing notes: By means of reference gene primer amplification, nucleated cell counts were estimated. This table comes from immunoSEQ multiplex PCR, and its TCRdb copy is limited to in-frame clones, with some not included. V and J calls and clone size are as listed in that table; D and trimming were resolved from the DNA. The top ten clones hold under 30% of a sample with approximately 92,000 clones, 70% to 85% of them seen once. CDR3 length equals 13 residues. Germline V CDR1 and CDR2: SGHAT, FQNNGV. Trimming removed 10 bases at V and 1 base at J, with 10 bases between. The sample holds one count of this clone.

The rearrangement links TRBV11-2 to TRBJ2-2; no clear D. Input material: peripheral blood. The receptor was isolated from a woman aged 60-75 years in a cohort sampled during active or convalescent COVID-19. The CDR3 DNA reads TGTGCCACGCACTACTTGAACACCGGGGAGCTGTTTTTT. Its translation is CATHYLNTGELFF.